One sample yielded the 21 T cell receptor beta chains listed below, sequenced in a study of T cell repertoires in cytomegalovirus infection. TCRdb called the reads again in MiXCR, with one record for every CDR3 protein. Of 630,000 or so distinct CDR3 sequences listed, about 24% are singletons. Sequences were obtained from CD8+ T cells from PBMCs. The receptors shown here come from a human donor in good health (CMV status not recorded). Some clones in this sample may be carry-over from other donors' samples.

Concerning this clonotype: Given a much more abundant clone one base away, this may be a read error. The gene calls are TRBV6-5 and TRBJ2-1; 7 bases agree with TRBD2. The CDR3 has 15 amino acids. CDR1 and CDR2 from the germline V gene are MNHEY and SVGAGI. The CDR3 DNA follows: TGTGCCAGCAGTTACTCGTTCGGGGACTACAATGATCAGTTCTTC. This codes for CASSYSFGDYNDQFF.

This clonotype was counted many times. The V and J genes are TRBV7-4 and TRBJ1-4, with D unresolved. The germline gives CDR1 SGHVT, CDR2 SQSDAQ. Trimming shortened V by 6 bases and J by 1 base, and 9 bases separated the two germline ends. This CDR3 has 14 amino acids. As DNA, the CDR3 is TGTGCCAGCAGTTTTCCCGAAACTAATGAAAAACTGTTTTTT. Protein: CASSFPETNEKLFF. The whole variable domain, remainder taken from reference TRBV7-4 and TRBJ1-4, is GAGVSQSPRYKVAKRGRDVALRCDSISGHVTLYWYRQTLGQGSEVLTYSQSDAQRDKSGRPSGRFSAERPERSVSTLKIQRTEQGDSAVYLCASSFPETNEKLFFGSGTQLSVL.

This clonotype turned up a few times. V is TRBV6-6 and J is TRBJ2-2; tentative D call: TRBD1 (5 bases). The ends were cut back, 4 bases at V and 0 bases at J, with 18 bases in the middle. This CDR3 contains 18 residues. Germline V gene lookup returns CDR1 MNHNY and CDR2 SVGAGI (reference sequence). In nucleotides, the CDR3 is TGTGCCAGCAGTTCTTGGGGCTCGATGCTCCCGAACACCGGGGAGCTGTTTTTT. Its protein is CASSSWGSMLPNTGELFF.

In this sample, this clonotype turned up many times. The rearrangement joins TRBV7-2 to TRBJ2-1; no clear D. Trimming left V 4 bases short and J 4 bases short, with 17 bases between. This CDR3 comprises 16 residues. Germline values: CDR1 SGHTA, CDR2 FQGNSA. The CDR3, as DNA: TGTGCCAGCAGCTACCTGCGGAACGGAGTTTACAATGAGCAGTTCTTC. This sequence encodes CASSYLRNGVYNEQFF.

Note on this clonotype: Mismatch with germline at one junction end may stem from a read error. The genes are TRBV6-5 and TRBJ2-2; maybe TRBD1 (5 bases). This CDR3 region has 18 residues. Germline assignment: CDR1 MNHEY and CDR2 SVGAGI. The CDR3 protein is CVSSYSTYGAANTGELFF. CDR3 DNA sequence: TGTGTCAGCAGTTACTCAACTTATGGGGCCGCGAACACCGGGGAGCTGTTTTTT.

V and J are TRBV29-1 and TRBJ1-2, with TRBD1 as a possible D gene (5 bases). CDR1 is SQVTM and CDR2 is ANQGSEA in the germline V gene. The CDR3 is made up of 13 amino acids. V was shortened by 5 bases and J by 4 bases, with 14 bases between the two germline ends. The CDR3 DNA is TGCAGCGTTCCAGGGACGTATTCCTATGGCTACACCTTC. Its protein product is CSVPGTYSYGYTF.

V usage is TRBV20-1 and J usage is TRBJ1-2, with no clear D. CDR3 size: 14 residues. Trimming left V 7 bases short and J 0 bases short, with 15 bases between. CDR1 and CDR2 from the germline V gene are DFQATT and SNEGSKA (reference sequence). CDR3 DNA sequence: TGCAGTGACATATCGGACCGACCTAACTATGGCTACACCTTC. Translating it yields CSDISDRPNYGYTF.

J is TRBJ2-2 and V is TRBV5-6, with TRBD1 as a possible D gene (6 bases). Germline values: CDR1 SGHDT, CDR2 YYEEEE. V was pared by 9 bases and J by 0 bases, with 12 bases between. There are 14 residues in the CDR3. The CDR3 sequence is CANRDTSNTGELFF. DNA of the CDR3: TGTGCCAACAGGGACACTTCGAACACCGGGGAGCTGTTTTTT.

This clonotype appeared a few times. The chain employs TRBV7-9 and TRBJ2-2; 11 bases align to TRBD1. CDR1 and CDR2 (germline): SEHNR, FQNEAQ (reference sequence). V lost 7 bases and J lost 7; bases outside the gene matches: 5. The CDR3 runs to 14 residues. Here the CDR3 DNA reads TGTGCCAGCAAAGGACAGGGGGCGATCGGGGAGCTGTTTTTT. This encodes CASKGQGAIGELFF.

This clonotype was counted once. This may be a read error: a much more frequent sequence differs by one nucleotide. The CDR3 protein is CASRIISWPQHF. CDR3 in DNA: TGTGCCAGCAGGATAATTTCTTGGCCCCAGCATTTT. The rearrangement links TRBV6-2 or TRBV6-3 to TRBJ1-5; D uncertain. Trimming removed 6 bases at V and 9 bases at J, with 12 bases between. The CDR3 is made up of 12 amino acids. Germline values: CDR1 MNHEY, CDR2 SVGEGT.

This clonotype was counted a few times. The rearrangement joins TRBV7-9 to TRBJ2-5; TRBD1 agrees at 7 bases. CDR3 length equals 14 residues. Trimming at V came to 8 bases and at J to 2 bases, leaving 8 bases not matched to a gene. Germline values: CDR1 SEHNR, CDR2 FQNEAQ (reference sequence). CDR3 amino acids: CASQPGQAQETQYF. As DNA, the CDR3 is TGTGCCAGCCAACCTGGACAGGCACAAGAGACCCAGTACTTC.

This clonotype was found a few times. The chain carries TRBV6-2 or TRBV6-3 and TRBJ2-3; D ambiguous. Deletions cut 4 bases from V and 6 bases from J, with 8 bases between. The length of the CDR3 is 12 residues. Germline V gene sequence: CDR1 MNHEY, CDR2 SVGEGT. The CDR3 sequence is CASSFRPDTQYF. The CDR3, as DNA: TGTGCCAGCAGTTTCCGACCCGATACGCAGTATTTT.

The table lists this clonotype with many counts. V gene TRBV12-3 or TRBV12-4 combines with J gene TRBJ2-1, with TRBD2 identical over 8 bases. The CDR3 loop spans 16 amino acids. Unmatched junction bases numbered 10, after V lost 5 bases and J lost 4 bases. This chain's CDR3 is CASSPPSGGGYNEQFF. CDR3 DNA: TGTGCCAGCAGTCCCCCGTCAGGCGGGGGGTACAATGAGCAGTTCTTC.

This clonotype was seen at least ten times. The chain recombines TRBV6-6 with TRBJ2-3; TRBD2 agrees at 8 bases. The CDR3 sequence is 16 residues long. V gave up 3 bases and J gave up 6 bases; unmatched junction bases: 11. The germline V gene has CDR1 MNHNY and CDR2 SVGAGI (reference sequence). The CDR3 is CASSYFGAGELDTQYF. CDR3 in DNA: TGTGCCAGCAGTTATTTTGGAGCGGGGGAACTGGATACGCAGTATTTT.

This clonotype appeared a few times. This chain links TRBV7-4 with TRBJ2-7, with D perhaps TRBD1 (6 bases). The germline V gene encodes CDR1 SGHVT and CDR2 SQSDAQ. V lost 5 bases to trimming and J lost 0 bases, with 17 bases between them. There are 16 residues in the CDR3. DNA for the CDR3: TGTGCCAGCAGCCCCCCCACAGGGCTAAGCTCCTACGAGCAGTACTTC. Encoded protein: CASSPPTGLSSYEQYF.

V and J are TRBV10-2 and TRBJ2-3, with a tentative D call TRBD1 (5 bases). Trimming left V 10 bases short and J 0 bases short, with 17 bases between. Germline assignment: CDR1 WSHSY and CDR2 SAAADI. The CDR3 is made up of 15 amino acids. The DNA of the CDR3 is TGCGCCATCGCCCGAAGGACACGTAGCACAGATACGCAGTATTTT. Translated: CAIARRTRSTDTQYF.

This clonotype was observed at least ten times. The genes are TRBV20-1 and TRBJ2-1, with D unresolved. Per germline, CDR1 DFQATT and CDR2 SNEGSKA (reference sequence). The CDR3 is 13 amino acids. V was clipped by 6 bases and J by 3 bases, with 12 bases between them. CDR3 in amino acids: CSARDGSYNEQFF. CDR3 coding DNA: TGCAGTGCCCGAGACGGCAGCTACAATGAGCAGTTCTTC.

For this clonotype: This may arise from a read error, as a much more abundant clone is one base away. The chain links TRBV7-9 to TRBJ1-1, with D possibly matching TRBD1 (6 bases). Germline CDR1 reads SEHNR; CDR2 reads FQNEAQ (reference sequence). V lost 10 bases, J lost 1 base, and 16 bases lay in between. This CDR3 comprises 14 residues. The CDR3 region has the DNA TGTGCCAACAGGGAGGGGGGATCGAACACTGAAGCTTTCTTT. It codes for CANREGGSNTEAFF.

This clonotype was seen once. This may arise from a read error, as a much more abundant clone is one base away. V is TRBV7-6 and J is TRBJ2-2; D is unresolved. Germline assignment: CDR1 SGHVS and CDR2 FNYEAQ. The CDR3 length is 16 residues. This CDR3 is CVSSLAPDANTGELFF. The CDR3 bases are TGTGTCAGCAGCTTAGCCCCAGACGCGAACACCGGGGAGCTGTTTTTT.

The chain couples TRBV11-2 to TRBJ2-5; the D gene could be TRBD1 or TRBD2 (5 bases each). From germline, CDR1 is SGHAT and CDR2 FQNNGV. This CDR3 contains 16 residues. V was clipped by 3 bases and J by 2 bases, with 16 bases between them. CDR3 sequence: CASSFPWGRQQETQYF. The CDR3 DNA follows: TGTGCCAGCAGCTTCCCGTGGGGACGGCAACAAGAGACCCAGTACTTC.

The gene calls are TRBV27 and TRBJ2-5; a weak D match, TRBD1 (5 bases). CDR1 is MNHEY, CDR2 SMNVEV, per germline (reference sequence). The CDR3 loop spans 11 amino acids. The V gene lost 6 bases and the J gene lost 10 bases, with 12 bases spanning the gap. CDR3 in DNA: TGTGCCAGCAGAACTACAGGTGACCAGTACTTC. Encoded protein: CASRTTGDQYF.